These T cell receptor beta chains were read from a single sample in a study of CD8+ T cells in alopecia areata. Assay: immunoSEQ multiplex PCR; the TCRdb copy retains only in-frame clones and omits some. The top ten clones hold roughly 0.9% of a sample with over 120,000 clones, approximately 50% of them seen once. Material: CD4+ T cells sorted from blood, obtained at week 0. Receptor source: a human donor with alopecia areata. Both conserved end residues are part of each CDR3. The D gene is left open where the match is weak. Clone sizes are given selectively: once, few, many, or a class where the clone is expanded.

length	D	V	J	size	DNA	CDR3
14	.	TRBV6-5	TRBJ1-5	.	TGTGCCAGCAACCGGGGGGGTCAAATTCAGCCCCAGCATTTT	CASNRGGQIQPQHF
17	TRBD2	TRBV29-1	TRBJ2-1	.	TGCAGCGTCGACGGGACTAGCGGGGGGAGCTCCTACAATGAGCAGTTCTTC	CSVDGTSGGSSYNEQFF
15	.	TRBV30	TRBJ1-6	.	TGTGCCTGGAGTGTAGGAACAGGTTCGAATTCACCCCTCCACTTT	CAWSVGTGSNSPLHF
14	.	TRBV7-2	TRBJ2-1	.	TGTGCCAGCAGCTTAGCGCCTGAGAGGAATGAGCAGTTCTTC	CASSLAPERNEQFF
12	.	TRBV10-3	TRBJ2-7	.	TGTGCCATCAGTGAGCGGCCCTTCGAGCAGTACTTC	CAISERPFEQYF
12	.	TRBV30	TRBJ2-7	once	TGTGCCTGGACCGCCCCCAGGAGCGAGCAGTACTTC	CAWTAPRSEQYF
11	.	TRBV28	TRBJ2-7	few	TGTGCCAGCAGATTACAGGACGAGCAGTACTTC	CASRLQDEQYF
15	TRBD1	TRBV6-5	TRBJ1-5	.	TGTGCCAGCAGCCACGACAGGGGTGGCAATCAGCCCCAGCATTTT	CASSHDRGGNQPQHF
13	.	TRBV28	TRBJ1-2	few	TGTGCCAGCGGAGCCGCCACTAACTATGGCTACACCTTC	CASGAATNYGYTF
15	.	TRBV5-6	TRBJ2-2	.	TGTGCCAGCAGCCCTCCGTGGAGGGGGACCGGGGAGCTGTTTTTT	CASSPPWRGTGELFF
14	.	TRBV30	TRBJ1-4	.	TGTGCCTGGCGGGAACAGGGCGGGAGCGAAAAACTGTTTTTT	CAWREQGGSEKLFF
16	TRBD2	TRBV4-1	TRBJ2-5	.	TGCGCCAGCAGCCAAGAGACTAGCGGGAGGATAAAGACCCAGTACTTC	CASSQETSGRIKTQYF
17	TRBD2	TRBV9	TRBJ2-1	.	TGTGCCAGCAGCGTAGTCGGAAGCGGGAGTAAGTCTCATGAGCAGTTCTTC	CASSVVGSGSKSHEQFF
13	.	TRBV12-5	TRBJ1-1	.	TGTGCTAGTGCCCTGGACAGAGGATTTGAAGCTTTCTTT	CASALDRGFEAFF
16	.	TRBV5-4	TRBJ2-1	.	TGTGCCAGCAGACCGAGGTCCGGTGAGGCCTACAATGAGCAGTTCTTC	CASRPRSGEAYNEQFF
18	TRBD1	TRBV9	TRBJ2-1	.	TGTGCCAGCAGCGGGACAGGGGGCGGCTTTGGAATGTGGAATGAGCAGTTCTTC	CASSGTGGGFGMWNEQFF
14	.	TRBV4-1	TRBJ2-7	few	TGCGCCAGCAGCGAGAGCGAGAGCTCCTACGAGCAGTACTTC	CASSESESSYEQYF
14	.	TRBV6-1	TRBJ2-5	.	TGTGCCAGCATGGTCCTACTCAACTCGGAGACCCAGTACTTC	CASMVLLNSETQYF
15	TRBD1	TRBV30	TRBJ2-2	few	TGTGCCTGGACTAAGGACAGGATCGGGACCGGGGAGCTGTTTTTT	CAWTKDRIGTGELFF
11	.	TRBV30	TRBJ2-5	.	TGTGCCTGGAGTAAGGCGGAGACCCAGTACTTC	CAWSKAETQYF
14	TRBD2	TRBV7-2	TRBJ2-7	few	TGTGCCAGCAGCCGGACTAGGTTAGCCTACGAGCAGTACTTC	CASSRTRLAYEQYF
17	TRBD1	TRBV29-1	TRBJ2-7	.	TGCAGCGTTGGTTCGCGCGACAGGGCGAGCAGGTCCTACGAGCAGTACTTC	CSVGSRDRASRSYEQYF
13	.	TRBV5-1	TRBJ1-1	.	TGCGCCAGCAGCTTGGCCAGGAACACTGAAGCTTTCTTT	CASSLARNTEAFF
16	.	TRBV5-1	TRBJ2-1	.	TGCGCCAGCAGCACCCGCCCTGACGGACCCTACAATGAGCAGTTCTTC	CASSTRPDGPYNEQFF
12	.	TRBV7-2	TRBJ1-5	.	TGTGCCAGCAGCAACTACAATCAGCCCCAGCATTTT	CASSNYNQPQHF
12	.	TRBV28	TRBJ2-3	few	TGTGCCAGCAGTATCAGGGCAGATACGCAGTATTTT	CASSIRADTQYF
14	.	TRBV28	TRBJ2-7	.	TGTGCCAGCAGCCCTTTCGACCGGGGAGGCGAGCAGTACTTC	CASSPFDRGGEQYF
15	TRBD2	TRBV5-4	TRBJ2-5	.	TGTGCCAGCAGCTCGAAGCGGGAGAGTGGTGAGACCCAGTACTTC	CASSSKRESGETQYF
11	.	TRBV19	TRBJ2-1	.	TGTGCCAGTAGTCTCTCTCATGAGCAGTTCTTC	CASSLSHEQFF
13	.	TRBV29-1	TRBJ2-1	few	TGCAGCGTTGATCCTGACCGTTACAATGAGCAGTTCTTC	CSVDPDRYNEQFF
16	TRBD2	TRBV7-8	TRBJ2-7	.	TGTGCCAGCAGCTTGGTTGCGGGAGGGGATTCGGACGAGCAGTACTTC	CASSLVAGGDSDEQYF
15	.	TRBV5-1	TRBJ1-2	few	TGCGCCAGCAGCTTACAGGGTACCGTGAGCTATGGCTACACCTTC	CASSLQGTVSYGYTF
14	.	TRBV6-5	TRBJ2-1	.	TGTGCCAGCAGTCGACTAGTATCCTACGATGAGCAGTTCTTC	CASSRLVSYDEQFF
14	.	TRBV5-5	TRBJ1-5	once	TGTGCCAGCAGCTTGGACAGGAGGAATCAGCCCCAGCATTTT	CASSLDRRNQPQHF
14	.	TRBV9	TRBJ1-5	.	TGTGCCAGCAGCGTAGGTGGGGGTCCCCAGCCCCAGCATTTT	CASSVGGGPQPQHF
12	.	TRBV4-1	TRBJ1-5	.	TGCGCCAGCAGTGACGGGAATCAGCCCCAGCATTTT	CASSDGNQPQHF
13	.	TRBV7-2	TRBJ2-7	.	TGTGCCAGCAGCTTAGCGGGAGCCCACGAGCAGTACTTC	CASSLAGAHEQYF
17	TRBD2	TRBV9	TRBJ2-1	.	TGTGCCAGCAGCGTAGTACCAGCGGGAGTGACCTACAATGAGCAGTTCTTC	CASSVVPAGVTYNEQFF
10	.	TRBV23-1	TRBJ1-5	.	TGCGCCAGCAGTCATAAGCCCCAGCATTTT	CASSHKPQHF
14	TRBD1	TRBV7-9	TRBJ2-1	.	TGTGCCAGCAGCGTTACAGGGGGCGTTAATGAGCAGTTCTTC	CASSVTGGVNEQFF
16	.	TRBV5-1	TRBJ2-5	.	TGCGCCAGCAGCATCTGGACACCCGACCGAGAAGAGACCCAGTACTTC	CASSIWTPDREETQYF
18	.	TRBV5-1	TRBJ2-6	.	TGCGCCAGCAGCTTGGCCTGGGCCGGCCGATCTGGGGCCAACGTCCTGACTTTC	CASSLAWAGRSGANVLTF
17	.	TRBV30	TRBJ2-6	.	TGTGCCTGGAGTGTAAAGGCCGGCCGCACTGGGGCCAACGTCCTGACTTTC	CAWSVKAGRTGANVLTF
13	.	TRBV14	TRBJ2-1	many	TGTGCCAGCAGCCGGGTTGACGGCAATGAGCAGTTCTTC	CASSRVDGNEQFF
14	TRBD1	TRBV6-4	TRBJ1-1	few	TGTGCCAGCAGTGAAAGGAGGACAGGGCCTGAAGCTTTCTTT	CASSERRTGPEAFF
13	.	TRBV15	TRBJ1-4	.	TGTGCCACCAGCAGAGTCCGGGGGGAAAAACTGTTTTTT	CATSRVRGEKLFF
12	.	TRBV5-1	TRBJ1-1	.	TGCGCCAGCATGGGAACGAACACTGAAGCTTTCTTT	CASMGTNTEAFF
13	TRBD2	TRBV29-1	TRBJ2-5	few	TGCAGCGGACGGCGGGAGGGCCTTGAGACCCAGTACTTC	CSGRREGLETQYF
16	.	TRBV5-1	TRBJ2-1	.	TGCGCCAGCAGCCCTGCGAGGACTACGCTATACAATGAGCAGTTCTTC	CASSPARTTLYNEQFF
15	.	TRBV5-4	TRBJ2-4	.	TGTGCCAGCAGCTTGGGCTGGACGGAGAAAAACATTCAGTACTTC	CASSLGWTEKNIQYF
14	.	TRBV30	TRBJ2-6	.	TGTGCCTGGAGTACTGTCTCTGGGGCCAACGTCCTGACTTTC	CAWSTVSGANVLTF
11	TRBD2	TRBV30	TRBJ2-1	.	TGTGCCTGGAGTTTTAGCGGGGAGTTGTTCTTC	CAWSFSGELFF